The 8 T cell receptor beta chains presented below share a single source sample, sequenced in a study of blood T cell repertoires in COVID-19. Libraries were prepared by immunoSEQ multiplex PCR; TCRdb keeps only in-frame clonotypes and omits some of them. The sample comprises under 300,000 clones, 81% of which are singletons, and 2.5% to 3% rests with the top ten. The sequencing input was peripheral blood. These receptors were obtained from a woman aged 60-75 years with active or convalescent COVID-19.

The chain has TRBV7-3 and TRBJ2-5; 11 nucleotides align to TRBD2. Trimming at V came to 5 bases and at J to 4 bases, leaving 3 bases not matched to a gene. The CDR3 is 14 amino acids. Germline V gene data show CDR1 as SGHTA and CDR2 as FQGTGA. The CDR3 nucleotides read TGTGCCAGCAGCCCGGGACTAGCGGTAGAGACCCAGTACTTC. Translating it yields CASSPGLAVETQYF.

Turning to this clone: A read error may account for a junction end that differs from germline. This sequence joins TRBV7-2 and TRBJ2-7; D might be TRBD2 (6 bases). Germline values: CDR1 SGHTA, CDR2 FQGNSA. CDR3 length equals 16 residues. Written as DNA, the CDR3 is TGTGCCAGCGGCTTGGGGCCCGCGGGGCCAGGCTACGAGCAGTACTTC. This codes for CASGLGPAGPGYEQYF. Drawing the rest from reference TRBV7-2 and TRBJ2-7, the complete variable domain is GAGVSQSPSNKVTEKGKDVELRCDPISGHTALYWYRQSLGQGLEFLIYFQGNSAPDKSGLPSDRFSAERTGGSVSTLTIQRTQQEDSAVYLCASGLGPAGPGYEQYFGPGTRLTVT.

This clone was counted at least ten times. This chain connects TRBV2 to TRBJ2-1, with TRBD2 matching over 10 bases. V shed 3 bases and J 4 bases; nucleotides not matched to a gene: 3. This CDR3 spans 15 amino acids. Germline values: CDR1 SNHLY, CDR2 FYNNEI. CDR3 sequence (DNA): TGTGCCAGCAGTGATCGGACTAGCGGTTACAATGAGCAGTTCTTC. This translates into CASSDRTSGYNEQFF. Full variable domain (missing parts from reference TRBV2 and TRBJ2-1): EPEVTQTPSHQVTQMGQEVILRCVPISNHLYFYWYRQILGQKVEFLVSFYNNEISEKSEIFDDQFSVERPDGSNFTLKIRSTKLEDSAMYFCASSDRTSGYNEQFFGPGTRLTVL.

The V gene is TRBV6-6, the J gene TRBJ2-3, with 10 positions matching TRBD1. V shed 8 bases and J 5 bases; nucleotides not matched to a gene: 7. The germline CDR1 and CDR2 sequences are MNHNY and SVGAGI (reference sequence). This CDR3 comprises 14 residues. CDR3 DNA sequence: TGTGCCAGCGGAGGGACAGGGGATGTAGATACGCAGTATTTT. As protein: CASGGTGDVDTQYF.

The chain uses TRBV28 and TRBJ1-2, with 12 bases identical to TRBD1. CDR3 length: 17 amino acids. Germline CDR1 and CDR2: MDHEN and SYDVKM. Losses at the gene ends were 5 bases for V and 2 bases for J; bases not matched to a gene: 9. For the CDR3, the DNA is TGTGCCAGCAGTCTATTGGGACAGGGGGCGTTAAACTATGGCTACACCTTC. Its protein is CASSLLGQGALNYGYTF.

This rearrangement joins TRBV15 to TRBJ1-4; perhaps TRBD1 as D (5 bases). V shed 3 bases and J shed 4 bases, with 6 bases lying between them. This CDR3 spans 13 amino acids. In germline, CDR1 is LNHNV, CDR2 YYDKDF (reference sequence). CDR3 sequence reads: CATSSRVNEKLFF. The CDR3 nucleotides read TGTGCCACCAGCAGCAGGGTTAATGAAAAACTGTTTTTT.

V gene TRBV7-8 combines with J gene TRBJ2-7; D unclear. Germline CDR1 SGHVS, CDR2 FQNEAQ. CDR3 length: 14 residues. The V gene lost 5 bases and the J gene lost 4 bases, with 15 bases spanning the gap. The CDR3 coding sequence is TGTGCCAGCAGCACCGTTGACGGAGTATACGAGCAGTACTTC. Amino acids: CASSTVDGVYEQYF.

In the case of this clone: Other DNA variants within this sample encode the same CDR3. The V gene is TRBV5-1, the J gene TRBJ1-6, with 7 bases matching TRBD1. Trimming removed 0 bases from V and 6 bases from J; junction bases left unmatched: 0. CDR1 and CDR2 from the germline V gene are SGHRS and YFSETQ. This CDR3 has 14 residues. For the CDR3, the DNA is TGCGCCAGCAGCTTGGGACAGGGTAATTCACCCCTCCACTTT. Protein sequence: CASSLGQGNSPLHF.